There are a few counts of the clone carrying this T cell receptor beta chain. The antigen remains undetermined. Time point in this sample: sample taken at primary tumor resection. No cells were sorted before sequencing. The whole RNA sequenced was extracted from tumor, nontumor lung or frozen PBMC. The approximately 78 donors had untreated early-stage non-small cell lung cancer. The CDR3 is 16 residues long. Germline V CDR1 and CDR2: MNHNY, SVGAGI (reference sequence). The trim removed 9 bases at V and 0 bases at J, leaving 10 bases unmatched. This sample was taken from a study of spatial heterogeneity in lung cancer. Study observations and caveats: Blood contained ubiquitous expanded tumor TCRs more at resection than at follow-up.

Every TCR cDNA molecule carried a tag that served as a unique molecular identifier. TCRdb ran MiXCR on the 5' RACE reads and lists one entry per CDR3 protein. The sample yields around 89,000 distinct CDR3 sequences, 10% to 15% seen once. The TCR sequence derives from a male donor with early-stage non-small cell lung cancer. The source material was PBMCs, sampled at surgery. This sequence joins TRBV6-6 and TRBJ2-3; 9 bases align to TRBD2. The CDR3 is CASKTSGVTSTDTQYF. The CDR3 bases are TGTGCCAGTAAGACTAGCGGCGTTACTAGCACAGATACGCAGTATTTT.